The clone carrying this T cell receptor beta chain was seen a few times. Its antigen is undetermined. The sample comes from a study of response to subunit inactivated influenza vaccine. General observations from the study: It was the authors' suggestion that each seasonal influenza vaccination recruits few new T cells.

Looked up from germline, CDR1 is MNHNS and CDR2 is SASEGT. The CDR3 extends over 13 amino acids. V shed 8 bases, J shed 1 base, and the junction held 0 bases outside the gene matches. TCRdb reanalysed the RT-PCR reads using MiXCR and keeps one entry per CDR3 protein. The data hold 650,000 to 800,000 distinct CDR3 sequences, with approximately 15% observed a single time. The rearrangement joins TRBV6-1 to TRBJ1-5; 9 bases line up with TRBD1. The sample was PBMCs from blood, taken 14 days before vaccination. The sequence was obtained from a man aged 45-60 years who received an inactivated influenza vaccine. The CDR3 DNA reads TGTGCCAGCGGGACAGGGAGCAATCAGCCCCAGCATTTT. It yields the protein CASGTGSNQPQHF.